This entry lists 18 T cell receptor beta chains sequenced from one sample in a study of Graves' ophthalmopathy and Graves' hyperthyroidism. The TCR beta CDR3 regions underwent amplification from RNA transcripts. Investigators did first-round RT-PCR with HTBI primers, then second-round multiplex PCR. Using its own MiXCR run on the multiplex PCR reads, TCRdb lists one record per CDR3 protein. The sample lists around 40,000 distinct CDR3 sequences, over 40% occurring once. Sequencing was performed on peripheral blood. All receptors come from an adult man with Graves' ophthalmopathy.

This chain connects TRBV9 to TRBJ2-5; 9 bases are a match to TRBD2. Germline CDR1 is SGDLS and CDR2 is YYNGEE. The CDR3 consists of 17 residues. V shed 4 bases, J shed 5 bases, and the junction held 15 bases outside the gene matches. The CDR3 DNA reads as TGTGCCAGCAGCCCCAAGGAGAGGCGGGGGGGCGAGGAGACCCAGTACTTC. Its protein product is CASSPKERRGGEETQYF.

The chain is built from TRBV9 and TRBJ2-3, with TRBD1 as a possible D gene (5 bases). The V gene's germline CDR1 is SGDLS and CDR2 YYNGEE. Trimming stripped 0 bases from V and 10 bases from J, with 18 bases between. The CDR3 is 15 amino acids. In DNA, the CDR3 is TGTGCCAGCAGCGTAGAAGGGCCTGGCAGGGATGCGCAGTATTTT. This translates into CASSVEGPGRDAQYF.

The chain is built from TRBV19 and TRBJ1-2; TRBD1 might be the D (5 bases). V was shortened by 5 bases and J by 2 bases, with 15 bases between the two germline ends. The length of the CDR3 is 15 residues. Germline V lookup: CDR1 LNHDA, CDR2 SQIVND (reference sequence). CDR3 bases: TGTGCCAGTAGTTCAGCCGGGACCGAGAACTATGGCTACACCTTC. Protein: CASSSAGTENYGYTF. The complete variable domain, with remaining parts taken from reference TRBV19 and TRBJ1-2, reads DGGITQSPKYLFRKEGQNVTLSCEQNLNHDAMYWYRQDPGQGLRLIYYSQIVNDFQKGDIAEGYSVSREKKESFPLTVTSAQKNPTAFYLCASSSAGTENYGYTFGSGTRLTVV.

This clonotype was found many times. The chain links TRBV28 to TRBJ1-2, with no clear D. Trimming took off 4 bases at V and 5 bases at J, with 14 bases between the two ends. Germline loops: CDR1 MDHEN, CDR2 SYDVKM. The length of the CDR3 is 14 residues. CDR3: CASSSPRRSYGYTF. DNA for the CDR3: TGTGCCAGCAGTTCACCTCGCCGTTCTTATGGCTACACCTTC.

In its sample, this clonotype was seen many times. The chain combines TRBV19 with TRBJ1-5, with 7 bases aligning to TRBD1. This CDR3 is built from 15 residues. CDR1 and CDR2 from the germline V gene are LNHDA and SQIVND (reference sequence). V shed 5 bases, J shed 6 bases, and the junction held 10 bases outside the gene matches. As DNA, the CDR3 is TGTGCCAGTAGTGTGACAGGGTATGGAGGTCAGCCCCAGCATTTT. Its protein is CASSVTGYGGQPQHF. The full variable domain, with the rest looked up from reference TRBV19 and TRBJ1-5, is DGGITQSPKYLFRKEGQNVTLSCEQNLNHDAMYWYRQDPGQGLRLIYYSQIVNDFQKGDIAEGYSVSREKKESFPLTVTSAQKNPTAFYLCASSVTGYGGQPQHFGDGTRLSIL.

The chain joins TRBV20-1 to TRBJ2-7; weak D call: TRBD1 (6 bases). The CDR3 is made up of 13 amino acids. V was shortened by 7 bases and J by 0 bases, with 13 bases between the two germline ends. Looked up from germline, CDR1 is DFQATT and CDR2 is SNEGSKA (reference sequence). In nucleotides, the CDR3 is TGCAGTGACAGAACAGGGAACTCCTACGAGCAGTACTTC. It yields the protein CSDRTGNSYEQYF.

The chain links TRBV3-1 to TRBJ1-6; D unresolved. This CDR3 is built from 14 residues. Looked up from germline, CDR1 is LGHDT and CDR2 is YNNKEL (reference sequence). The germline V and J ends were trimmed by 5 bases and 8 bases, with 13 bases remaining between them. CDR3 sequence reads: CASSFKPRDSPLHF. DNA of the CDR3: TGTGCCAGCAGCTTCAAACCTAGGGATTCACCCCTCCACTTT.

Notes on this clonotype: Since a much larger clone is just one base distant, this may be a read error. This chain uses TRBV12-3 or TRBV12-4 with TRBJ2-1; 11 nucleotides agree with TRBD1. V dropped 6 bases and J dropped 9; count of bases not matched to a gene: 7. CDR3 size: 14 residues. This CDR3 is CASRLDRGQSEQFF. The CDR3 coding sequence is TGTGCCAGCAGACTGGACAGGGGGCAGAGTGAGCAGTTCTTC.

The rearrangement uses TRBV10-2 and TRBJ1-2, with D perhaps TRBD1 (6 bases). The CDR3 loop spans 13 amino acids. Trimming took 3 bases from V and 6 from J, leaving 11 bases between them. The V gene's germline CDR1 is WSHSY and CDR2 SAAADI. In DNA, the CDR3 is TGCGCCAGCAGTGAAGGAGGGGGTCATGGCTACACCTTC. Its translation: CASSEGGGHGYTF.

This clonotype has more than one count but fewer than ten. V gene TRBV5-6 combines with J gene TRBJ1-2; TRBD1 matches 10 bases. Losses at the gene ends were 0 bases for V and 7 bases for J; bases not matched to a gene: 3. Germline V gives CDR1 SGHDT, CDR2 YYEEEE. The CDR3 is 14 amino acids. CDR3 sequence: CASSLGQGASGYTF. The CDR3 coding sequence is TGTGCCAGCAGCTTGGGACAGGGGGCGTCTGGCTACACCTTC.

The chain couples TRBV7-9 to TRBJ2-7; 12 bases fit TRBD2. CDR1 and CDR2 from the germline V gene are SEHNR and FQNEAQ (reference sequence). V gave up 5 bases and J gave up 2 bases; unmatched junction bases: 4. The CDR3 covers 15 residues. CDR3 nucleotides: TGTGCCAGCAGCACACGACTAGCGGGAGCCTACGAGCAGTACTTC. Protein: CASSTRLAGAYEQYF. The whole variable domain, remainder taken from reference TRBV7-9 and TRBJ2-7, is DTGVSQNPRHKITKRGQNVTFRCDPISEHNRLYWYRQTLGQGPEFLTYFQNEAQLEKSRLLSDRFSAERPKGSFSTLEIQRTEQGDSAMYLCASSTRLAGAYEQYFGPGTRLTVT.

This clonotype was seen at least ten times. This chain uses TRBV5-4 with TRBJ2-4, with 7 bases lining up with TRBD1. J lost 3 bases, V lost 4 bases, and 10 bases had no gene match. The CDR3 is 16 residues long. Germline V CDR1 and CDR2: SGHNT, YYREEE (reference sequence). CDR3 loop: CASSLESQGVKNIQYF. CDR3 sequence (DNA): TGTGCCAGCAGCCTGGAGTCTCAGGGGGTCAAAAACATTCAGTACTTC.

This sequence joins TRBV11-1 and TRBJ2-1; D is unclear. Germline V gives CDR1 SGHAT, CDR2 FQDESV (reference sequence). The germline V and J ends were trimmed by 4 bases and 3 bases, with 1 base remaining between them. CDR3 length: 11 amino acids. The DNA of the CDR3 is TGTGCCAGCAGCTACTACAATGAGCAGTTCTTC. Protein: CASSYYNEQFF.

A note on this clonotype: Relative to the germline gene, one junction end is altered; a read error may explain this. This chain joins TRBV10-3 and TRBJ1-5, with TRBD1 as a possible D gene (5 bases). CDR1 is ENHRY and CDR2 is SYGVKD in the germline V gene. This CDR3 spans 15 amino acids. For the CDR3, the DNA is TGTGCCATCAGTGAGTCGGGGGGAAGCAATCAGCCCCAGCACTTT. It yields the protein CAISESGGSNQPQHF.

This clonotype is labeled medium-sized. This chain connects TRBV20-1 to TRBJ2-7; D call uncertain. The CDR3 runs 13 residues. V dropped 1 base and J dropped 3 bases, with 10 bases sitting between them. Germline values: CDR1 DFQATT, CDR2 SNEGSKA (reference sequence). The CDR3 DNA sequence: TGCAGTGCTAGAGCGCAGATTGACTACGAGCAGTACTTC. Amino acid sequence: CSARAQIDYEQYF.

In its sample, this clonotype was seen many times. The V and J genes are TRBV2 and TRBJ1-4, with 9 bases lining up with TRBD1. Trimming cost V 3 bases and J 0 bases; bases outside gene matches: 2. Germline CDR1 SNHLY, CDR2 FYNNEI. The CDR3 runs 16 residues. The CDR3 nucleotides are TGTGCCAGCAGTGAGACAGGGGGAGCAACTAATGAAAAACTGTTTTTT. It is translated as CASSETGGATNEKLFF.

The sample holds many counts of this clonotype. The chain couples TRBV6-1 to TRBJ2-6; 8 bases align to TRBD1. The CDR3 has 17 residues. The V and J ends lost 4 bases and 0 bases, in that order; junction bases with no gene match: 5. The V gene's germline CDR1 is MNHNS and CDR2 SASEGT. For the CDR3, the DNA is TGTGCCAGCAGTGGACAGGGGTTCCTCTCTGGGGCCAACGTCCTGACTTTC. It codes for CASSGQGFLSGANVLTF.

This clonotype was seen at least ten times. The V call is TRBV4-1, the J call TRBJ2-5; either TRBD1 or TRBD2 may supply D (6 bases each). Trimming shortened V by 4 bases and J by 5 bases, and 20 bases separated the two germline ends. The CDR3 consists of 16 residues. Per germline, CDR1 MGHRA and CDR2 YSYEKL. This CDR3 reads CASSLWVVGGEETQYF. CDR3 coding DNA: TGCGCCAGCAGCCTGTGGGTTGTCGGGGGCGAGGAGACCCAGTACTTC.